This T cell receptor (beta chain) was sequenced for a study of Ad26.COV2.S vaccination and SARS-CoV-2 variants. Overall study context: The donor belonged to the COV1001 Ad26.COV2.S trial arm. Each vaccinee took Ad26.COV2.S intramuscularly, once or twice 56 days apart. The study's findings and limits: Post-vaccination breadth of spike-specific CD8+ and CD4+ T cell responses was reportedly substantial.

TCRdb keeps only in-frame clones here, not all; method: immunoSEQ multiplex PCR. In the table there are almost 400,000 clones, about nine tenths of which are singletons. Trimming stripped 7 bases from V and 2 bases from J, with 11 bases between. Germline V gene sequence: CDR1 GTSNPN, CDR2 SVGIG (reference sequence). The CDR3 runs to 12 residues. Remarks on this clone: The antigen is unknown.

Treatment in this sample: over 15 received Ad26.COV2.S at low or high dose, single or two shots; about 5 received placebo; per-sample allocation not given. Samples came from day 63 after the first vaccine or placebo injection. The sample came from a Boston adult aged 18-55 years. The chain uses TRBV30 and TRBJ1-1; D unresolved. Sequencing was performed on peripheral blood, taken in a trial of Ad26.COV2.S vaccine versus placebo. The TCR comes from a person aged 18 to 59 who received the Ad26.COV2.S COVID-19 vaccine or a placebo. CDR3 coding DNA: TGTGCCTCCCGGTTCTCCAACACTGAAGCTTTCTTT. Protein product: CASRFSNTEAFF.